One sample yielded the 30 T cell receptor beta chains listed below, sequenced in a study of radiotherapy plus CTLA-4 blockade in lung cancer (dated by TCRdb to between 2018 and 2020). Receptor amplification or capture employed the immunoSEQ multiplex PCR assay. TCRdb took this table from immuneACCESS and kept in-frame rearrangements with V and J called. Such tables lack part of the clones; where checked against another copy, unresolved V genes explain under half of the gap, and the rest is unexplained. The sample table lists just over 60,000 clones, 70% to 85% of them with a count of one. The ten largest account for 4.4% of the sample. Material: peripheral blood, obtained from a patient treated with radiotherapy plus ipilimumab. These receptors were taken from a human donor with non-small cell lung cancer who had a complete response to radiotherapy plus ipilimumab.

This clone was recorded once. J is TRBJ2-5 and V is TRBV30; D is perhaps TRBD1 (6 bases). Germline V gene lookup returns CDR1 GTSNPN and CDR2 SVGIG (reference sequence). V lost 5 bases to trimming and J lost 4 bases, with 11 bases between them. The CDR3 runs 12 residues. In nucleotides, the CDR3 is TGTGCCTGGGCCCTGGGGGCAGAGACCCAGTACTTC. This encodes CAWALGAETQYF.

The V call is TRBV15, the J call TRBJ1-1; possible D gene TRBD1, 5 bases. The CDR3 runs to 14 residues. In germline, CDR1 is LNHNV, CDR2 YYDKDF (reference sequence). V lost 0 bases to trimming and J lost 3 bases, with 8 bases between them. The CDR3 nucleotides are TGTGCCACCAGCAGAGATCGACAGCACACTGAAGCTTTCTTT. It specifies CATSRDRQHTEAFF.

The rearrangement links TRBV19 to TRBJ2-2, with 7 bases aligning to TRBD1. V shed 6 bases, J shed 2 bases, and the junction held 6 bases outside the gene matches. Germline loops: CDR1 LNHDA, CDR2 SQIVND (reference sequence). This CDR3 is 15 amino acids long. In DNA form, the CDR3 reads TGTGCCAGTAGCCGTTGGGACAGTAACACCGGGGAGCTGTTTTTT. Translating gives CASSRWDSNTGELFF.

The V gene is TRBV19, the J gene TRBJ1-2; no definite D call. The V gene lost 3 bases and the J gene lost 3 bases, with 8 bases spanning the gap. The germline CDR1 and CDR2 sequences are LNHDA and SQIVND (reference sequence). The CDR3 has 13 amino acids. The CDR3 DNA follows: TGTGCCAGTAGTATGGAGGGTTACTATGGCTACACCTTC. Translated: CASSMEGYYGYTF.

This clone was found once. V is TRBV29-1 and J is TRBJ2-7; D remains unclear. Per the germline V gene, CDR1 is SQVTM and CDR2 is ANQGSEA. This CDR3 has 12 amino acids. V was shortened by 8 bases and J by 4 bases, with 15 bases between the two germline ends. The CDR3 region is CSPRCTSYEQYF. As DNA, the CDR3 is TGCAGCCCGAGGTGTACATCTTACGAGCAGTACTTC.

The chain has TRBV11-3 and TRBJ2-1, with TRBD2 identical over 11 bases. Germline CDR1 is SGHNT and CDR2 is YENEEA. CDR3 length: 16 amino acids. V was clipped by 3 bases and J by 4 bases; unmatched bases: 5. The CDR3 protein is CASSFLTSGTYNEQFF. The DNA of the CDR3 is TGTGCCAGCAGCTTTTTGACTAGCGGGACGTACAATGAGCAGTTCTTC.

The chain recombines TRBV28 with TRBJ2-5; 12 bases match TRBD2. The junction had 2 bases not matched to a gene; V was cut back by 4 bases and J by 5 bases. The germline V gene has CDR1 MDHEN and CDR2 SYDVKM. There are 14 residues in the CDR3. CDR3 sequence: CASSSGLAGETQYF. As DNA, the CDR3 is TGTGCCAGCAGTTCCGGACTAGCGGGGGAGACCCAGTACTTC.

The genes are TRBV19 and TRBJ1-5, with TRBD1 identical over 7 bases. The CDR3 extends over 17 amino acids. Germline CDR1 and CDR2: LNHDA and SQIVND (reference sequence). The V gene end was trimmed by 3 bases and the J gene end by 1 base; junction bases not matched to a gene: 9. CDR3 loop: CASSILRARGSNQPQHF. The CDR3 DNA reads TGTGCCAGTAGTATCCTCAGGGCCAGGGGGAGCAATCAGCCCCAGCATTTT.

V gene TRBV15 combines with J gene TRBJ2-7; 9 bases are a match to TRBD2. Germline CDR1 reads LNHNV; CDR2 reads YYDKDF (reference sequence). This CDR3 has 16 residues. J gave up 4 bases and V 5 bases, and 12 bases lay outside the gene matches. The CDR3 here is CATSGPGTSPTYEQYF. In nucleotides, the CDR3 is TGTGCCACCAGCGGACCCGGGACTAGCCCCACTTACGAGCAGTACTTC.

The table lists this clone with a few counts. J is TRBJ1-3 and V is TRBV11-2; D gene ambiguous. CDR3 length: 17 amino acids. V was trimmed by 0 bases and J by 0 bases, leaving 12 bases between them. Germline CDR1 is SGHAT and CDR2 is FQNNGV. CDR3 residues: CASSLDGPLSSGNTIYF. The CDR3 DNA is TGTGCCAGCAGCTTAGACGGACCGCTGAGCTCTGGAAACACCATATATTTT.

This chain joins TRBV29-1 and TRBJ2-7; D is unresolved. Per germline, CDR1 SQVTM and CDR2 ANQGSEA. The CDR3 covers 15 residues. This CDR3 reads CSSATARRQSYEQYV. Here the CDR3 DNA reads TGCAGTTCCGCGACGGCCCGGAGACAATCCTACGAGCAGTACGTC.

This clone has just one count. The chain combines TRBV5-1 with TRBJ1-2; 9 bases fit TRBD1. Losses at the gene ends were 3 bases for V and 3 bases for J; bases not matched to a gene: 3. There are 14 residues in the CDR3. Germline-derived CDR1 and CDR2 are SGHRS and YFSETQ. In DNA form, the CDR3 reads TGCGCCAGCAGCTCAACAGGGGGCGACTATGGCTACACCTTC. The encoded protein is CASSSTGGDYGYTF.

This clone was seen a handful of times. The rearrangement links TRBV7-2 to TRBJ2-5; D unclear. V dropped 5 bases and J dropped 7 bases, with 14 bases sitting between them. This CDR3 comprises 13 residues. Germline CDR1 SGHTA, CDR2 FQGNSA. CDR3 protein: CASSLPWVGTQYF. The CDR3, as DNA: TGTGCCAGCAGCCTCCCGTGGGTTGGGACCCAGTACTTC.

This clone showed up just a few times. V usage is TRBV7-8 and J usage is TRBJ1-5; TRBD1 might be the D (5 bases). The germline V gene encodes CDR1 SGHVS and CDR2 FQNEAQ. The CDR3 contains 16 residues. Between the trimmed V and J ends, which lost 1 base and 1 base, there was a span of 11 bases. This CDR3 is CASSLDSGWSNQPQHF. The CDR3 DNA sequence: TGTGCCAGCAGCTTAGATTCAGGGTGGAGCAATCAGCCCCAGCATTTT.

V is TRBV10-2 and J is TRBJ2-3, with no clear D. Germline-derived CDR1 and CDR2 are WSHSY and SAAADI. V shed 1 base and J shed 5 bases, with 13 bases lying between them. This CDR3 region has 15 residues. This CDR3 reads CASSELGRGLDTQYF. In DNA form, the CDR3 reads TGCGCCAGCAGTGAGTTGGGCAGAGGCTTAGATACGCAGTATTTT.

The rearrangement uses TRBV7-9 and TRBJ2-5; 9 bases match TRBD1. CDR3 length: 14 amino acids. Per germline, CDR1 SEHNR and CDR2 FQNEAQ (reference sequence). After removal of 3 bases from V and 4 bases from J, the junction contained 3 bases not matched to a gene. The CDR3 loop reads CASSFGQGLETQYF. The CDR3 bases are TGTGCCAGCAGCTTCGGACAGGGGCTAGAGACCCAGTACTTC.

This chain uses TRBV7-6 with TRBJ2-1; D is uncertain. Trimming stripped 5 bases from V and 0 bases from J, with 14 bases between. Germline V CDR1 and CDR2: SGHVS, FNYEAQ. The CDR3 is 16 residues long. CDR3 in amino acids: CASSTRTKSSYNEQFF. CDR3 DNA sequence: TGTGCCAGCAGCACTCGGACGAAAAGCTCCTACAATGAGCAGTTCTTC. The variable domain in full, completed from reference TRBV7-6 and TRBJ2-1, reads GAGVSQSPRYKVTKRGQDVALRCDPISGHVSLYWYRQALGQGPEFLTYFNYEAQQDKSGLPNDRFSAERPEGSISTLTIQRTEQRDSAMYRCASSTRTKSSYNEQFFGPGTRLTVL.

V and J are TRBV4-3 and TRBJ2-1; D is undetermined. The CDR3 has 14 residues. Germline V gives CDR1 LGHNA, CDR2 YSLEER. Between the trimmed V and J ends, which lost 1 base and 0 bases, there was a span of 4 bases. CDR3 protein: CASSQGGSYNEQFF. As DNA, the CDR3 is TGCGCCAGCAGCCAAGGGGGCTCCTACAATGAGCAGTTCTTC.

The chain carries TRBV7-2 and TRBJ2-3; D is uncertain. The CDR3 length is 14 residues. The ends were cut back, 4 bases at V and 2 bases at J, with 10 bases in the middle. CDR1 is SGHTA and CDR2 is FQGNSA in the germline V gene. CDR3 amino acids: CASSSGPPTDTQYF. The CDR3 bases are TGTGCCAGCAGCTCCGGTCCCCCCACAGATACGCAGTATTTT. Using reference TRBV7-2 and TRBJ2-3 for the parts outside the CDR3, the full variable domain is GAGVSQSPSNKVTEKGKDVELRCDPISGHTALYWYRQSLGQGLEFLIYFQGNSAPDKSGLPSDRFSAERTGGSVSTLTIQRTQQEDSAVYLCASSSGPPTDTQYFGPGTRLTVL.

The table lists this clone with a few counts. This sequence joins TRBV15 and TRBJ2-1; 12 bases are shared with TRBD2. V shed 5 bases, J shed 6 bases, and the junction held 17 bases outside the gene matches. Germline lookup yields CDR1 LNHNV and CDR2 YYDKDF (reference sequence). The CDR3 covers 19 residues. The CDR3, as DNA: TGTGCCACCAGCCTAGATCGACTAGCGGGGGACCAGAACCTCAATGAGCAGTTCTTC. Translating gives CATSLDRLAGDQNLNEQFF. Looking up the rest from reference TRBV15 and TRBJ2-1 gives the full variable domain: DAMVIQNPRYQVTQFGKPVTLSCSQTLNHNVMYWYQQKSSQAPKLLFHYYDKDFNNEADTPDNFQSRRPNTSFCFLDIRSPGLGDTAMYLCATSLDRLAGDQNLNEQFFGPGTRLTVL.

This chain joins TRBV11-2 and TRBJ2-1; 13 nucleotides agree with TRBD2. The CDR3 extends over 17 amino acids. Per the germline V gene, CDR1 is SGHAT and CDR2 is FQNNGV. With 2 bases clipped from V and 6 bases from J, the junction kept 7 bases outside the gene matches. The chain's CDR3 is CASSLTSGGAGGNEQFF. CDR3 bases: TGTGCCAGCAGCTTAACTAGCGGGGGGGCCGGTGGCAATGAGCAGTTCTTC.

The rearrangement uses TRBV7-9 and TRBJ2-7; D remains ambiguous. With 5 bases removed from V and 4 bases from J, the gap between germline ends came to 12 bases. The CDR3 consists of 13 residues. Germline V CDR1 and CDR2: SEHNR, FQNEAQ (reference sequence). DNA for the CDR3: TGTGCCAGCAGCCCCTGGGGTTCTTACGAGCAGTACTTC. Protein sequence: CASSPWGSYEQYF. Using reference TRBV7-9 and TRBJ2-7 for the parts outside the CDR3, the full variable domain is DTGVSQNPRHKITKRGQNVTFRCDPISEHNRLYWYRQTLGQGPEFLTYFQNEAQLEKSRLLSDRFSAERPKGSFSTLEIQRTEQGDSAMYLCASSPWGSYEQYFGPGTRLTVT.

The CDR3 bases are TGTGCCAGCAGTGAAGTAGTAGGCAACTATGGCTACACCTTC. Residues: CASSEVVGNYGYTF. The chain uses TRBV6-1 and TRBJ1-2; D is unclear. This CDR3 is built from 14 residues. Trimming shortened V by 1 base and J by 2 bases, and 8 bases separated the two germline ends. Germline V gene sequence: CDR1 MNHNS, CDR2 SASEGT.

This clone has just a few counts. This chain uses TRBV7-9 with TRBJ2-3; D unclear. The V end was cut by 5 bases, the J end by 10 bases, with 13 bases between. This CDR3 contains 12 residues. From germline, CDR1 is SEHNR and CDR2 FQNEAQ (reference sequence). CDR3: CASSLELVPQYF. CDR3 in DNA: TGTGCCAGCAGCCTTGAGTTGGTTCCGCAGTATTTT.

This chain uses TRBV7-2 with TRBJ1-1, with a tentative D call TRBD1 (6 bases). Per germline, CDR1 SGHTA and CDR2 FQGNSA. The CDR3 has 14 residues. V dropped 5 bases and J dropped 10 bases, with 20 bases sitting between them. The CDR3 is CASSPAARARGAFF. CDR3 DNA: TGTGCCAGCAGCCCAGCGGCGAGGGCCAGGGGAGCTTTCTTT.

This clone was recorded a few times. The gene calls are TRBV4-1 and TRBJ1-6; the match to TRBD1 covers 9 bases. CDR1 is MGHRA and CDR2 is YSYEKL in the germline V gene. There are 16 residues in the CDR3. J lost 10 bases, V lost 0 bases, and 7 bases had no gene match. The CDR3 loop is CASSQDGTGRASPLHF. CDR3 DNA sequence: TGCGCCAGCAGCCAAGACGGGACAGGGAGGGCCTCACCCCTCCACTTT.

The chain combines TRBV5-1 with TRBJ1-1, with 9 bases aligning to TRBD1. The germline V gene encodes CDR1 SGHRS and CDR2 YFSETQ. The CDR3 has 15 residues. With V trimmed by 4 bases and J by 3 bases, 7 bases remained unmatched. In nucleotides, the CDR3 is TGCGCCAGCAGCCCCCAGGACAGGGGATACACTGAAGCTTTCTTT. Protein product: CASSPQDRGYTEAFF.

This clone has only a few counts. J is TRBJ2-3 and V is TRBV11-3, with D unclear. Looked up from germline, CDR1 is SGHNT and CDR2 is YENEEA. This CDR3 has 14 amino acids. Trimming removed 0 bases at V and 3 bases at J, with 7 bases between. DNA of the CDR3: TGTGCCAGCAGCTTAGATCAAGGGACAGATACGCAGTATTTT. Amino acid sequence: CASSLDQGTDTQYF.

The CDR3 nucleotides read TGCGCCAGCAGCTTGGTCGCCAGCAGGAGCACCGGGGAGCTGTTTTTT. This gives the protein CASSLVASRSTGELFF. This chain joins TRBV5-1 and TRBJ2-2; no firm D call. The CDR3 loop spans 16 amino acids. Germline V gene data show CDR1 as SGHRS and CDR2 as YFSETQ. Between the trimmed V and J ends, which lost 0 bases and 4 bases, there was a span of 13 bases.

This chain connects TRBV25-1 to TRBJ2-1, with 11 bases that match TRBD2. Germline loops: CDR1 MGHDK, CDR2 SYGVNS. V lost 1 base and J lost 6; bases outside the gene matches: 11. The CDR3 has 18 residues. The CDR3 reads CASSESPIVAGGPNEQFF. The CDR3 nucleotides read TGTGCCAGCAGTGAATCCCCAATCGTAGCGGGGGGGCCCAATGAGCAGTTCTTC.